The 27 T cell receptor beta chains below were found in one sample sequenced in a study of beta chain features in type 1 diabetes. Expressed TCRB transcripts got sequenced, as all isolated RNA was reverse transcribed. Profiling relied on immunoSEQ multiplex PCR, and the TCRdb table lists in-frame clones only, not all of them. The sample shows under 300,000 clones, roughly 8% of them seen only once. The sample taken for sequencing was central memory CD4+ T cells from blood. These receptors were obtained from a woman between 18 and 29 years old in good health.

J is TRBJ1-1 and V is TRBV5-1; D is uncertain. Trimming removed 4 bases at V and 2 bases at J, with 9 bases between. Germline assignment: CDR1 SGHRS and CDR2 YFSETQ. This CDR3 spans 13 amino acids. The CDR3 DNA sequence: TGCGCCAGCAGCCCAACCACTAACACTGAAGCTTTCTTT. Translating gives CASSPTTNTEAFF.

In this sample, this clone turned up a few times. The chain combines TRBV28 with TRBJ2-1; D may be TRBD2 (6 bases). CDR3 length equals 12 residues. Per germline, CDR1 MDHEN and CDR2 SYDVKM. The V end was cut by 7 bases, the J end by 6 bases, with 10 bases between. The CDR3 reads CASIRRGNEQFF. As DNA, the CDR3 is TGTGCCAGCATCCGGCGGGGCAATGAGCAGTTCTTC. Looking up the rest from reference TRBV28 and TRBJ2-1 gives the full variable domain: DVKVTQSSRYLVKRTGEKVFLECVQDMDHENMFWYRQDPGLGLRLIYFSYDVKMKEKGDIPEGYSVSREKKERFSLILESASTNQTSMYLCASIRRGNEQFFGPGTRLTVL.

This clone was seen a handful of times. This sequence joins TRBV15 and TRBJ1-1, with D possibly matching TRBD1 (6 bases). V was trimmed by 0 bases and J by 7 bases, leaving 21 bases between them. The CDR3 is 17 amino acids. Germline V lookup: CDR1 LNHNV, CDR2 YYDKDF (reference sequence). The CDR3 sequence: CATSRDKQAGARNEAFF. DNA for the CDR3: TGTGCCACCAGCAGAGATAAGCAAGCAGGGGCGAGGAATGAAGCTTTCTTT.

As concerns this clone: Other DNA sequences in the sample encode the same CDR3. The chain links TRBV7-2 to TRBJ2-7; D is ambiguous. Trimming took 5 bases from V and 3 from J, leaving 11 bases between them. The germline CDR1 and CDR2 sequences are SGHTA and FQGNSA. This CDR3 is built from 13 residues. As DNA, the CDR3 is TGTGCCAGCAGCCTTAGCATAAGCTACGAGCAGTACGTC. It specifies CASSLSISYEQYV.

The chain is built from TRBV7-9 and TRBJ2-1, with TRBD1 matching 8 bases. The V segment lost 3 bases and the J segment 8 bases; nucleotides outside the gene matches: 6. Germline assignment: CDR1 SEHNR and CDR2 FQNEAQ (reference sequence). The CDR3 covers 14 residues. This CDR3 is CASSLDRAWDEQFF. Written as DNA, the CDR3 is TGTGCCAGCAGCTTGGACAGGGCTTGGGATGAGCAGTTCTTC. Full variable domain (remainder filled in from reference TRBV7-9 and TRBJ2-1): DTGVSQNPRHKITKRGQNVTFRCDPISEHNRLYWYRQTLGQGPEFLTYFQNEAQLEKSRLLSDRFSAERPKGSFSTLEIQRTEQGDSAMYLCASSLDRAWDEQFFGPGTRLTVL.

V usage is TRBV7-9 and J usage is TRBJ2-7, with 8 bases aligning to TRBD2. This CDR3 is built from 14 residues. Germline V gene sequence: CDR1 SEHNR, CDR2 FQNEAQ (reference sequence). Trimming cost V 1 base and J 5 bases; bases outside gene matches: 4. The CDR3 loop reads CASSLDGREDEQYF. The CDR3 region has the DNA TGTGCCAGCAGCTTAGACGGGAGGGAGGACGAGCAGTACTTC.

The chain carries TRBV28 and TRBJ2-1; D possibly corresponds to TRBD2 (5 bases). This CDR3 comprises 15 residues. V was trimmed by 10 bases and J by 5 bases, leaving 21 bases between them. Germline CDR1 is MDHEN and CDR2 is SYDVKM. CDR3 DNA sequence: TGTGCCATCACTCCAGTCGGGCGGCGGGACAATGAGCAGTTCTTC. Protein sequence: CAITPVGRRDNEQFF.

The J gene is TRBJ1-5, the V gene TRBV15, with a possible D match to TRBD1 (6 bases). Looked up from germline, CDR1 is LNHNV and CDR2 is YYDKDF (reference sequence). There are 18 residues in the CDR3. V was clipped by 5 bases and J by 4 bases, with 24 bases between them. CDR3 coding DNA: TGTGCCACCAGCCGTATAAACCCCGGCAGGGGCCTAAATCAGCCCCAGCATTTT. It yields the protein CATSRINPGRGLNQPQHF.

The chain couples TRBV9 to TRBJ1-5; TRBD1 aligns across 9 bases. V shed 2 bases, J shed 4 bases, and the junction held 1 base outside the gene matches. This CDR3 is built from 14 residues. Looked up from germline, CDR1 is SGDLS and CDR2 is YYNGEE. Here the CDR3 reads CASSVGTGNQPQHF. In DNA form, the CDR3 reads TGTGCCAGCAGCGTTGGGACAGGGAATCAGCCCCAGCATTTT.

Worth noting for this clone: The sample holds other DNA sequences that translate to the same CDR3. V is TRBV7-3 and J is TRBJ2-3; D remains unclear. This CDR3 contains 12 residues. Per germline, CDR1 SGHTA and CDR2 FQGTGA. V shed 0 bases and J shed 5 bases, with 3 bases lying between them. The CDR3 loop reads CASSLTRDTQYF. CDR3 nucleotide sequence: TGTGCCAGCAGCTTAACGCGAGATACGCAGTATTTT.

This clone has at least ten counts. The chain links TRBV6-6 to TRBJ2-1; no reliable D call. CDR1 and CDR2 (germline): MNHNY, SVGAGI (reference sequence). With 6 bases removed from V and 7 bases from J, the gap between germline ends came to 10 bases. The CDR3 has 12 residues. The CDR3 reads CASSYGGNEQFF. Written as DNA, the CDR3 is TGTGCCAGCAGCTACGGTGGGAATGAGCAGTTCTTC.

This sequence joins TRBV29-1 and TRBJ2-5; D tentatively reads TRBD1 or TRBD2 (6 bases each). The CDR3 spans 13 residues. CDR1 SQVTM and CDR2 ANQGSEA come from the germline V gene. V gave up 4 bases and J gave up 5 bases, with 14 bases separating them. The CDR3 region is CSVASGAGETQYF. The CDR3 coding sequence is TGCAGCGTTGCTTCGGGGGCGGGGGAGACCCAGTACTTC.

This clone was seen a handful of times. The chain is built from TRBV28 and TRBJ1-5; the D gene is possibly TRBD1 (5 bases). The V end lost 5 bases, the J end lost 6 bases, and 8 bases lay between the germline ends. CDR1 is MDHEN and CDR2 is SYDVKM in the germline V gene. This CDR3 spans 12 amino acids. The CDR3 reads CASSQGGQPQHF. The CDR3 coding sequence is TGTGCCAGCAGTCAGGGTGGTCAGCCCCAGCATTTT.

This clone was found many times. The V and J genes are TRBV4-3 and TRBJ2-1; D perhaps matches TRBD2 (6 bases). The ends were cut back, 4 bases at V and 9 bases at J, with 16 bases in the middle. This CDR3 is 14 amino acids long. Germline CDR1 is LGHNA and CDR2 is YSLEER. The CDR3 spells CASSPEGHRVEQFF. The CDR3 DNA sequence: TGCGCCAGCAGCCCGGAGGGCCATAGGGTTGAGCAGTTCTTC.

The genes are TRBV6-1 and TRBJ2-5, with D uncertain. Deletions cut 11 bases from V and 5 bases from J, with 12 bases between. Per the germline V gene, CDR1 is MNHNS and CDR2 is SASEGT. The CDR3 contains 11 residues. The CDR3 spells CAATAAETQYF. Written as DNA, the CDR3 is TGTGCCGCGACTGCGGCGGAGACCCAGTACTTC.

J is TRBJ2-7 and V is TRBV13, with 10 positions matching TRBD2. From germline, CDR1 is PRHDT and CDR2 FYEKMQ (reference sequence). The V segment lost 5 bases and the J segment 5 bases; nucleotides outside the gene matches: 15. CDR3 length: 17 amino acids. The CDR3 reads CASSRSRSTSGNDEQYF. The CDR3 DNA reads TGTGCCAGCAGCCGTTCCCGGTCCACTAGCGGGAACGACGAGCAGTACTTC.

This chain joins TRBV5-6 and TRBJ1-5; D ambiguous. Germline values: CDR1 SGHDT, CDR2 YYEEEE. With 0 bases removed from V and 6 bases from J, the gap between germline ends came to 7 bases. The CDR3 sequence is 13 residues long. Here the CDR3 DNA reads TGTGCCAGCAGCTTGGATGTGGGTCAGCCCCAGCATTTT. Translation: CASSLDVGQPQHF. Combining the CDR3 with reference TRBV5-6 and TRBJ1-5 gives the whole variable domain DAGVTQSPTHLIKTRGQQVTLRCSPKSGHDTVSWYQQALGQGPQFIFQYYEEEERQRGNFPDRFSGHQFPNYSSELNVNALLLGDSALYLCASSLDVGQPQHFGDGTRLSIL.

The rearrangement links TRBV7-3 to TRBJ2-2, with 13 bases matching TRBD2. V was pared by 5 bases and J by 4 bases, with 4 bases of the junction left unmatched. Germline lookup yields CDR1 SGHTA and CDR2 FQGTGA. This CDR3 spans 16 amino acids. The CDR3 region is CASSPGLAGATGELFF. The CDR3 region has the DNA TGTGCCAGCAGCCCTGGACTAGCGGGGGCCACCGGGGAGCTGTTTTTT.

This clone turned up a few times. The rearrangement links TRBV25-1 to TRBJ2-2, with 8 bases that match TRBD1. Germline V lookup: CDR1 MGHDK, CDR2 SYGVNS. V lost 3 bases, J lost 4 bases, and 4 bases stayed unmatched. The CDR3 runs 15 residues. Here the CDR3 reads CASSEDRAATGELFF. DNA for the CDR3: TGTGCCAGCAGTGAGGACAGGGCGGCCACCGGGGAGCTGTTTTTT.

The chain employs TRBV5-6 and TRBJ2-6, with D perhaps TRBD1 (5 bases). Trimming took off 0 bases at V and 12 bases at J, with 19 bases between the two ends. Germline V lookup: CDR1 SGHDT, CDR2 YYEEEE. The CDR3 is made up of 16 amino acids. The CDR3 loop reads CASSLGSGQGTSVLTF. CDR3 sequence (DNA): TGTGCCAGCAGCTTGGGGTCTGGGCAGGGAACCTCCGTCCTGACTTTC.

This clone was picked up a small number of times. The chain combines TRBV2 with TRBJ1-5; unclear D gene. V was pared by 4 bases and J by 3 bases, with 10 bases between. Germline V gene data show CDR1 as SNHLY and CDR2 as FYNNEI. This CDR3 has 14 amino acids. The CDR3 DNA reads TGTGCCAGCAGTGTACGGCAGGTCAATCAGCCCCAGCATTTT. As protein: CASSVRQVNQPQHF.

This clone was found many times. The V gene is TRBV2, the J gene TRBJ2-7; TRBD2 matches at 9 bases. The germline V gene has CDR1 SNHLY and CDR2 FYNNEI. The CDR3 is made up of 15 amino acids. The junction had 4 bases not matched to a gene; V was cut back by 1 base and J by 3 bases. The CDR3 is CASSEVRLAVYEQYF. The CDR3 nucleotides read TGTGCCAGCAGTGAAGTTCGACTAGCGGTCTACGAGCAGTACTTC.

This chain connects TRBV5-5 to TRBJ1-1; no firm D call. Germline CDR1 SGHKS, CDR2 YYEKEE (reference sequence). The CDR3 loop spans 15 amino acids. V was trimmed by 2 bases and J by 1 base, leaving 12 bases between them. Here the CDR3 DNA reads TGTGCCAGCAGCTTTGGCAGCGCGAAGAACACTGAAGCTTTCTTT. This codes for CASSFGSAKNTEAFF.

The rearrangement joins TRBV19 to TRBJ2-3, with D unresolved. This CDR3 has 15 amino acids. V was pared by 5 bases and J by 4 bases, with 16 bases between. Germline V lookup: CDR1 LNHDA, CDR2 SQIVND (reference sequence). The CDR3 nucleotides are TGTGCCAGTAGTGCGGTTCAGTCTAACGCAGATACGCAGTATTTT. As protein: CASSAVQSNADTQYF.

This clone was counted a few times. V usage is TRBV2 and J usage is TRBJ2-5; 14 bases fit TRBD2. Per germline, CDR1 SNHLY and CDR2 FYNNEI. CDR3 length: 14 amino acids. V lost 5 bases to trimming and J lost 7 bases; unmatched junction nucleotides: 3. CDR3 nucleotide sequence: TGTGCCAGCAGTTTGGGGACTAGCGGGGGGACCCAGTACTTC. It translates to CASSLGTSGGTQYF.

This clone was counted between two and nine times. This chain uses TRBV5-1 with TRBJ2-2; 8 nucleotides match TRBD1. The germline V gene has CDR1 SGHRS and CDR2 YFSETQ. This CDR3 comprises 16 residues. The J segment lost 7 bases and the V segment lost 0 bases, leaving 8 bases of the junction unmatched. The CDR3 nucleotides are TGCGCCAGCAGCTTGGCCCCCAGGGGGCTGGGCGGGGAGCTGTTTTTT. Protein sequence: CASSLAPRGLGGELFF.

Only a few counts were recorded for this clone. The V gene is TRBV11-1, the J gene TRBJ1-6, with D possibly matching TRBD1 (5 bases). Germline CDR1 SGHAT, CDR2 FQDESV (reference sequence). The CDR3 runs to 12 residues. V lost 5 bases and J lost 10, with 9 bases in between. The CDR3 loop reads CASSLRDSPLHF. CDR3 sequence (DNA): TGTGCCAGCAGCCTCAGGGACTCACCCCTCCACTTT. Looking up the rest from reference TRBV11-1 and TRBJ1-6 gives the full variable domain: EAEVAQSPRYKITEKSQAVAFWCDPISGHATLYWYRQILGQGPELLVQFQDESVVDDSQLPKDRFSAERLKGVDSTLKIQPAELGDSAMYLCASSLRDSPLHFGNGTRLTVT.